This TCR beta chain was identified in a study of shared clonotypes between healthy human individuals. Study overall: Three plates each covered CD4 naive and memory; CD8 naive two, CD8 memory one. Study-wide findings and caveats: Few donors limited the genetic and exposure-history diversity represented. When naive CD4 clonotypes were compared across several donors, 5% to 5.5% were shared.

A word on this clone: Its target is not known.

Clones were sequenced by immunoSEQ multiplex PCR, and TCRdb holds only the in-frame ones, with some missing. The sample lists approximately 180,000 clones, over 85% occurring once. The sequencing sample was made of naive CD4+ T cells sorted from blood. Described subset: CD45RA+ positively selected. The clonotype was recovered from a woman aged 25 to 39 in good health.

The CDR3 sequence: CASSPGQGRRSNYGYTF. CDR3 in DNA: TGTGCCAGCAGTCCAGGACAGGGAAGGAGATCTAACTATGGCTACACCTTC. This chain joins TRBV28 and TRBJ1-2, with 8 positions matching TRBD1. V was pared by 5 bases and J by 0 bases, with 11 bases of the junction left unmatched. From germline, CDR1 is MDHEN and CDR2 SYDVKM. CDR3 length equals 17 residues.